This TCR beta chain was recorded in a study of cytomegalovirus exposure and HLA in healthy donors. Looking at the study overall: Approximately 77 million unique TCRs from HLA-typed donors were held in an early release of data. Broader study findings: Reports described diagnosis of cytomegalovirus status by the classifier as highly specific and sensitive.

The PCR made use of 60 Vbeta and 13 Jbeta primers. Generated by immunoSEQ multiplex PCR, the TCRdb table keeps only in-frame clones and is missing some. The sample consists of 90,000 to 120,000 clones, roughly three quarters of them appearing once. On this clone itself: Its antigen is not identified.

This TCR came from a man in his forties or fifties in good health and CMV-seropositive. The sequencing input was PBMCs.

CDR3 in DNA: TGTGCCAGACAGGGGGTAGCCAAAAACATTCAGTACTTC. Its translation: CARQGVAKNIQYF. V gene TRBV2 combines with J gene TRBJ2-4, with 8 bases matching TRBD1. Per the germline V gene, CDR1 is SNHLY and CDR2 is FYNNEI. The junction had 1 base not matched to a gene; V was cut back by 9 bases and J by 0 bases. This CDR3 comprises 13 residues. The entire variable domain, with the rest obtained from reference TRBV2 and TRBJ2-4, is as follows: EPEVTQTPSHQVTQMGQEVILRCVPISNHLYFYWYRQILGQKVEFLVSFYNNEISEKSEIFDDQFSVERPDGSNFTLKIRSTKLEDSAMYFCARQGVAKNIQYFGAGTRLSVL.